This T cell receptor (beta chain) was obtained from a study of human thymus T cells. Method: immunoSEQ multiplex PCR; TCRdb's copy keeps in-frame clones and lacks some. Here the sample spans 40,000 to 45,000 clones, around 94% being singletons. V was clipped by 4 bases and J by 4 bases, with 12 bases between them. Germline V gene data show CDR1 as SGHRS and CDR2 as YFSETQ. This CDR3 contains 14 residues. The chain carries TRBV5-1 and TRBJ2-1; D remains ambiguous. The sample consisted of blood. The origin of this receptor is a boy under two years old with a congenital heart defect but otherwise immunologically healthy. The CDR3 DNA reads as TGCGCCAGCAGCATAAAGACTGGATACAATGAGCAGTTCTTC. Translated: CASSIKTGYNEQFF.